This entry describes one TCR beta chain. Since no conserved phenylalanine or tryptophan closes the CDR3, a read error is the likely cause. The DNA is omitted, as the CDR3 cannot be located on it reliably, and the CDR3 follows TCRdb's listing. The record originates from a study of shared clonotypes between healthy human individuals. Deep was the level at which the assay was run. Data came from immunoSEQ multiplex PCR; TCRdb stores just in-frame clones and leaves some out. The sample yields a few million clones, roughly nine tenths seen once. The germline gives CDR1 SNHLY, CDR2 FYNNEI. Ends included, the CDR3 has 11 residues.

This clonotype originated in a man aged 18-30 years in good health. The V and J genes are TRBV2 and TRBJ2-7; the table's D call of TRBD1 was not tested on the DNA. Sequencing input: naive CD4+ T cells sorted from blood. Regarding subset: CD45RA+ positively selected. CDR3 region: CASSRDRGIWL.